These 7 T cell receptor beta chains were all obtained from the same sample, sequenced in a study of tumor-infiltrating lymphocytes in primary liver carcinoma. The template, about 550 ng total RNA, yielded TCR beta cDNA made with a constant-region primer. Researchers made the TCR beta libraries by running three nested multiplex PCR rounds with slightly modified ARM-PCR. For approximately 11 cycles apiece, the opening two PCR rounds ran with TRBV1-TRBV30 forward primers and a C-beta reverse primer. One entry per CDR3 protein results from TCRdb running MiXCR on the multiplex PCR reads. The sample carries around 330,000 distinct CDR3 sequences, around three fifths recorded once. RNA was extracted from whole blood without cell sorting, alongside germline DNA. The source material was peripheral blood. Receptor source: a woman aged 25 to 39 with primary liver carcinoma and hepatitis B virus infection.

The CDR3 sequence is CASSLAGIEGGYTF. CDR3 sequence (DNA): TGCGCCAGCAGCTTAGCGGGCATCGAGGGCGGCTACACCTTC. This sequence joins TRBV5-1 and TRBJ1-2; D is unresolved. The CDR3 spans 14 residues. The germline V and J ends were trimmed by 2 bases and 8 bases, with 16 bases remaining between them. The V gene's germline CDR1 is SGHRS and CDR2 YFSETQ.

Concerning this clonotype: Mismatch with germline at one junction end may stem from a read error. The chain links TRBV12-3 or TRBV12-4 to TRBJ1-5, with D unresolved. The CDR3 is made up of 14 amino acids. The CDR3 DNA reads as TGTGCCAACAGTCATGATACGGGCCATCAGCCCCAGCATTTT. The encoded protein is CANSHDTGHQPQHF.

With respect to this clonotype: Sequence at one end of the junction differs from germline and may be a read error. V is TRBV28 and J is TRBJ2-3, with TRBD2 matching 8 bases. The CDR3 covers 16 residues. Germline V gene sequence: CDR1 MDHEN, CDR2 SYDVKM. CDR3 sequence (DNA): TGTGTCAGCAGTTCATTAGCGGGATCTAGTACAGATACGCAGTATTTT. It is translated as CVSSSLAGSSTDTQYF.

The table lists this clonotype with a few counts. The rearrangement joins TRBV5-5 to TRBJ2-7; either TRBD1 or TRBD2 may fit D (6 bases each). Germline V CDR1 and CDR2: SGHKS, YYEKEE (reference sequence). V lost 5 bases and J 6 bases, leaving 15 bases between the germline ends. This CDR3 has 13 amino acids. The CDR3 spells CASSFDRRGEQYF. The CDR3 nucleotides are TGTGCCAGCAGTTTCGACAGGCGGGGCGAGCAGTACTTC.

Regarding this clonotype: Possible read error: a much larger clone is one base away. As the CDR3 is not closed by the conserved phenylalanine or tryptophan, this likely results from a read error. The chain is built from TRBV14 and TRBJ2-1, with D unresolved. Trimming took 2 bases from V and 4 from J, leaving 6 bases between them. Germline V gives CDR1 SGHDN, CDR2 FVKESK. This CDR3 has 13 amino acids. CDR3 sequence reads: CASSQWRYNEQFI. The DNA of the CDR3 is TGTGCCAGCAGCCAATGGCGGTACAATGAGCAGTTCATC.

With respect to this clonotype: A much more abundant neighbour one base away suggests this may be a read error. The chain combines TRBV29-1 with TRBJ2-7, with 7 bases identical to TRBD2. Germline CDR1 and CDR2: SQVTM and ANQGSEA. There are 15 residues in the CDR3. DNA of the CDR3: TGCAGCGTTCAAAGGGGCGGCGGGAGTGTACACGAGCTGTACTTC. It yields the protein CSVQRGGGSVHELYF.

As concerns this clonotype: This may be a read error: a much more frequent sequence differs by one nucleotide. The CDR3 does not end in the conserved phenylalanine or tryptophan, so this is likely a read error. Because the CDR3's place on the DNA is in doubt, the DNA is left out and the CDR3 is given as listed by TCRdb. This chain connects TRBV6-2 or TRBV6-3 to TRBJ2-7; TRBD1 is the table's D call and was not checked against the DNA. The germline gives CDR1 MNHEY, CDR2 SVGEGT. The length of the CDR3 is 10 amino acids, counting both ends. The CDR3 loop reads CASSQGVPYS.